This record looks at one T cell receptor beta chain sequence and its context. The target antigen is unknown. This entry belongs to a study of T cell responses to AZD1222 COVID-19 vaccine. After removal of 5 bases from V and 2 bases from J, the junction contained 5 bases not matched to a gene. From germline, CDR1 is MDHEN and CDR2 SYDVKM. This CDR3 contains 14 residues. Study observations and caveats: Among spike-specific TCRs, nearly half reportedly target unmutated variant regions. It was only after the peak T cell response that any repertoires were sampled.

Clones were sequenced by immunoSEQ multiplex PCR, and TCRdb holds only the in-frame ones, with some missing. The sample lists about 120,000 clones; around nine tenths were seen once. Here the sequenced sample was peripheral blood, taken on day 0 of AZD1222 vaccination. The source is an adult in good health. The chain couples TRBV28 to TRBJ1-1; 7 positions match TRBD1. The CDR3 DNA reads TGTGCCAGCAGTCCTGGGACAGTTAACACTGAAGCTTTCTTT. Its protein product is CASSPGTVNTEAFF. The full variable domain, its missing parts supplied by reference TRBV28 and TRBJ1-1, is DVKVTQSSRYLVKRTGEKVFLECVQDMDHENMFWYRQDPGLGLRLIYFSYDVKMKEKGDIPEGYSVSREKKERFSLILESASTNQTSMYLCASSPGTVNTEAFFGQGTRLTVV.